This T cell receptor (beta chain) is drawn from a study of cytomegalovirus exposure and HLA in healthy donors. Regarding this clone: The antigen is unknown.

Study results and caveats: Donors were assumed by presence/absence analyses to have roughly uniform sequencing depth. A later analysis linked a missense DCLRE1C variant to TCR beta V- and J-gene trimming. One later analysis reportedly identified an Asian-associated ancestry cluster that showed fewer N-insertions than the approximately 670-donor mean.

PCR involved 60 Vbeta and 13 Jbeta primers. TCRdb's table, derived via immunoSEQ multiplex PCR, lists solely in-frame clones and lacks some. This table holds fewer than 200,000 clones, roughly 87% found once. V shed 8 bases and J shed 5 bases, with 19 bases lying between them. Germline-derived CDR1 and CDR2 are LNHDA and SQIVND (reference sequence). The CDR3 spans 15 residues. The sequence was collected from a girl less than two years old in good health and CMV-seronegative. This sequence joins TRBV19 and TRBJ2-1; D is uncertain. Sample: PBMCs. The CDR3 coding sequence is TGTGCCAGTTCTGATCGGCAGCGCTACCACAATGAGCAGTTCTTC. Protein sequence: CASSDRQRYHNEQFF.